The clone carrying this T cell receptor beta chain has only a few counts. These data belong to a study of blood T cell repertoires in COVID-19. From germline, CDR1 is SGHDT and CDR2 YYEEEE. V dropped 0 bases and J dropped 2 bases, with 5 bases sitting between them. CDR3 size: 13 residues. Assay used: immunoSEQ multiplex PCR; TCRdb lists only in-frame clones, some missing. The sample lists 90,000 to 130,000 clones; 60% to 80% were seen once. This rearrangement joins TRBV5-6 to TRBJ1-2; D not resolved. This clonotype was sampled from a woman over 75 with active or convalescent COVID-19. Sequencing was done on a sample of peripheral blood. CDR3 amino acids: CASSLAQNYGYTF. Here the CDR3 DNA reads TGTGCCAGCAGCTTGGCACAGAACTATGGCTACACCTTC.